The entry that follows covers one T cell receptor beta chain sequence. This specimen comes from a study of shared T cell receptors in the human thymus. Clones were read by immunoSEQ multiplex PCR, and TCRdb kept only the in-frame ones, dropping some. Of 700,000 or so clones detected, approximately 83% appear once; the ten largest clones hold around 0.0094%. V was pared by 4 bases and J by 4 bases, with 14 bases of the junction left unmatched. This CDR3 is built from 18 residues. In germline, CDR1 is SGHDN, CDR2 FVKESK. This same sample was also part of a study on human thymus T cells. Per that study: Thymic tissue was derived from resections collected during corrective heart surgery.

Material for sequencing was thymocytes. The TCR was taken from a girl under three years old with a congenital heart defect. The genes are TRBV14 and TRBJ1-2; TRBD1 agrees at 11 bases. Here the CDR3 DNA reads TGTGCCAGCAGCCCAATCCGGGACAGGGGGTCACATTTCTATGGCTACACCTTC. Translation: CASSPIRDRGSHFYGYTF.